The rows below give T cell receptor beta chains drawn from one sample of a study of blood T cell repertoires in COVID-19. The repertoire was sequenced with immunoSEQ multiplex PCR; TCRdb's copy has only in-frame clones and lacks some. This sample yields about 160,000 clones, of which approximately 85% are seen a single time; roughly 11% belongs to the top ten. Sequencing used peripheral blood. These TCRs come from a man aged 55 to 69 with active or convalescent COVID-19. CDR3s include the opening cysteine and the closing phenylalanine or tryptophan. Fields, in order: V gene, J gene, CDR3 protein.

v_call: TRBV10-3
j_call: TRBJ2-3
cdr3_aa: CAISDRLGTDTQYF

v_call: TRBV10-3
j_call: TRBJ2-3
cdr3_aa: CAISRGLAGGGDTQYF

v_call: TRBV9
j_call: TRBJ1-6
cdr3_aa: CASSVQTGAGNSPLHF

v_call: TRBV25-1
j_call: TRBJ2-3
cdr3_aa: CASSGSVTGSTDTQYF

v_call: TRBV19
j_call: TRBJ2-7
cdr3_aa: CASSTSGRGSEQYF

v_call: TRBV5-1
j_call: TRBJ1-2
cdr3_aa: CASSFEGGGQGYTF

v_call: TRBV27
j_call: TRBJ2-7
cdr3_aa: CASSLRAGGPGEQYF

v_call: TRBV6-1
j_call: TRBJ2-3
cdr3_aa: CASSATSGTGGDTQYF

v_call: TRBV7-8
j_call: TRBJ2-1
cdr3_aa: CASSFTGGRSYNEQFF

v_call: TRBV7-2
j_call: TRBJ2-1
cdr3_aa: CASSRMRVGQQFF

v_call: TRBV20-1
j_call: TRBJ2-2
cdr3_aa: CSASLAGRNTGELFF

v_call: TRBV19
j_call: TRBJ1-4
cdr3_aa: CASLPRTGTNEKLFF

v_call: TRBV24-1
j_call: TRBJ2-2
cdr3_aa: CATMDNLNTGELFF

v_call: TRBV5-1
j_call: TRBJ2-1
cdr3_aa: CASSGGLAGSYNEQFF

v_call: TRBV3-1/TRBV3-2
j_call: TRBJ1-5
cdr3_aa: CASSQSGQGSSNQPQHF

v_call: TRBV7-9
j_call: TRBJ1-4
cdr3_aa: CASNITPGNEKLFF

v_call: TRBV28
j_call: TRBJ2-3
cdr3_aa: CAVPGLADRDTQYF

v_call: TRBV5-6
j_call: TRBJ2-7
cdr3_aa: CASSGGQGAGEQYF

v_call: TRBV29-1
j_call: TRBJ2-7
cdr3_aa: CSVGEGQRSYEQYF